Shown below are 23 T cell receptor beta chains from a single sample sequenced in a study of shared clonotypes between healthy human individuals. Generated by immunoSEQ multiplex PCR, the TCRdb table keeps only in-frame clones and is missing some. The repertoire has 1.6 million or so clones, roughly 96% of them found once; the top ten carry about 1.2%. Source material: naive CD4+ T cells sorted from blood. Regarding subset: CD45RA+ positively selected. These receptors originate from a man younger than 40 in good health.

This clone has just one count. This sequence joins TRBV7-8 and TRBJ1-4; 7 nucleotides line up with TRBD1. Germline loops: CDR1 SGHVS, CDR2 FQNEAQ. The CDR3 runs 18 residues. The V and J ends lost 5 bases and 6 bases, in that order; junction bases with no gene match: 18. In DNA, the CDR3 is TGTGCCAGCAGCCCAAAAAGAATTCAACAGGGGATTCATGAAAAACTGTTTTTT. Translation gives CASSPKRIQQGIHEKLFF.

V gene TRBV6-1 combines with J gene TRBJ2-2; D uncertain. V lost 4 bases and J 0 bases, leaving 9 bases between the germline ends. The CDR3 is 15 residues long. Looked up from germline, CDR1 is MNHNS and CDR2 is SASEGT. CDR3: CASSGPGSNTGELFF. The DNA of the CDR3 is TGTGCCAGCAGTGGCCCAGGATCGAACACCGGGGAGCTGTTTTTT.

The V and J genes are TRBV7-8 and TRBJ2-1; D not resolved. CDR1 is SGHVS, CDR2 FQNEAQ, per germline. V dropped 7 bases and J dropped 7 bases, with 11 bases sitting between them. This CDR3 region has 12 residues. The CDR3 protein is CASTAFNNEQFF. DNA for the CDR3: TGTGCCAGCACAGCTTTCAATAATGAGCAGTTCTTC.

The chain joins TRBV28 to TRBJ2-2; D gene ambiguous. Germline assignment: CDR1 MDHEN and CDR2 SYDVKM. The CDR3 totals 13 residues. V lost 7 bases, J lost 3 bases, and 9 bases lay in between. The CDR3 nucleotides read TGTGCCAGCAAAGGCCAGTACACCGGGGAGCTGTTTTTT. Protein product: CASKGQYTGELFF. The full variable domain, with the rest looked up from reference TRBV28 and TRBJ2-2, is DVKVTQSSRYLVKRTGEKVFLECVQDMDHENMFWYRQDPGLGLRLIYFSYDVKMKEKGDIPEGYSVSREKKERFSLILESASTNQTSMYLCASKGQYTGELFFGEGSRLTVL.

The V call is TRBV11-2, the J call TRBJ2-7; the D is unclear. CDR1 SGHAT and CDR2 FQNNGV come from the germline V gene. V was shortened by 2 bases and J by 5 bases, with 16 bases between the two germline ends. The CDR3 contains 15 residues. Written as DNA, the CDR3 is TGTGCCAGCAGCTTATTAGTGGCAGGACCTAACGAGCAGTACTTC. Amino acid sequence: CASSLLVAGPNEQYF.

This clone was detected once. The chain links TRBV30 to TRBJ2-7; 8 nucleotides match TRBD2. Germline assignment: CDR1 GTSNPN and CDR2 SVGIG (reference sequence). The V gene end was trimmed by 8 bases and the J gene end by 0 bases; junction bases not matched to a gene: 9. The CDR3 contains 14 residues. CDR3: CARPISGISYEQYF. In DNA form, the CDR3 reads TGTGCCCGCCCTATTAGCGGGATCTCCTACGAGCAGTACTTC.

This clone was found once. The CDR3 bases are TGTGCCAGCTATGTAGGGGGCGAGGACTATGGCTACACCTTC. This translates into CASYVGGEDYGYTF. The chain is built from TRBV28 and TRBJ1-2, with 7 positions matching TRBD1. The V gene end was trimmed by 8 bases and the J gene end by 3 bases; junction bases not matched to a gene: 9. Germline V gene lookup returns CDR1 MDHEN and CDR2 SYDVKM. The CDR3 length is 14 residues.

This clone was recorded only once. This CDR3 reads CASSPGQGGAGYTF. The CDR3 DNA sequence: TGCGCCAGCAGTCCAGGACAGGGTGGTGCAGGCTACACCTTC. This chain links TRBV10-1 with TRBJ1-2, with 8 bases fitting TRBD1. Trimming cost V 5 bases and J 8 bases; bases outside gene matches: 10. Germline lookup yields CDR1 WNHNN and CDR2 SYGVQD (reference sequence). This CDR3 region has 14 residues.

A single count supports this clone. The chain recombines TRBV7-8 with TRBJ2-5; 7 bases map to TRBD2. Trimming removed 5 bases from V and 5 bases from J; junction bases left unmatched: 17. Looked up from germline, CDR1 is SGHVS and CDR2 is FQNEAQ. The CDR3 extends over 17 amino acids. This chain's CDR3 is CASSLGREGLRSETQYF. The CDR3 nucleotides read TGTGCCAGCAGCCTGGGGAGGGAAGGTCTTCGATCGGAGACCCAGTACTTC.

V and J are TRBV28 and TRBJ2-3; TRBD1 matches at 9 bases. The length of the CDR3 is 16 residues. Germline V gives CDR1 MDHEN, CDR2 SYDVKM. V dropped 7 bases and J dropped 0; count of bases not matched to a gene: 8. CDR3 residues: CASKPAGTGSTDTQYF. The CDR3 coding sequence is TGTGCCAGCAAACCGGCCGGGACAGGGAGCACAGATACGCAGTATTTT.

This chain connects TRBV6-5 to TRBJ1-5; no clear D. CDR3 length: 14 residues. Trimming cost V 2 bases and J 3 bases, with 8 bases left between them. Germline V gene lookup returns CDR1 MNHEY and CDR2 SVGAGI. The CDR3 protein is CASSYAGFNQPQHF. In DNA form, the CDR3 reads TGTGCCAGCAGTTACGCCGGCTTCAATCAGCCCCAGCATTTT.

Here the CDR3 DNA reads TGTGCCAGCAGTCCCTCCGGACAGGGGGGAGCTGTCGGCACAGATACGCAGTATTTT. As protein: CASSPSGQGGAVGTDTQYF. The chain has TRBV28 and TRBJ2-3, with 10 positions matching TRBD1. V was pared by 5 bases and J by 1 base, with 15 bases of the junction left unmatched. This CDR3 is built from 19 residues. Germline loops: CDR1 MDHEN, CDR2 SYDVKM.

The chain links TRBV7-9 to TRBJ2-1, with D perhaps matching TRBD1 (6 bases). The CDR3 sequence is 17 residues long. Per the germline V gene, CDR1 is SEHNR and CDR2 is FQNEAQ (reference sequence). With 3 bases removed from V and 5 bases from J, the gap between germline ends came to 20 bases. In DNA, the CDR3 is TGTGCCAGCAGCTTGGGCTTTTCGGGACACGGAGACAATGAGCAGTTCTTC. Protein: CASSLGFSGHGDNEQFF.

This clone has just one count. The chain joins TRBV11-2 to TRBJ1-3; 8 nucleotides line up with TRBD1. With V trimmed by 8 bases and J by 4 bases, 7 bases remained unmatched. This CDR3 is built from 14 residues. CDR1 is SGHAT and CDR2 is FQNNGV in the germline V gene. The CDR3 loop reads CASAQGASGNTIYF. The CDR3 coding sequence is TGTGCCAGCGCCCAGGGGGCTTCAGGAAACACCATATATTTT.

This chain links TRBV18 with TRBJ2-1; the match to TRBD2 covers 11 bases. V shed 1 base, J shed 4 bases, and the junction held 6 bases outside the gene matches. CDR1 is KGHSH and CDR2 is LQKENI in the germline V gene. This CDR3 contains 17 residues. The CDR3: CASSPLRGTSGYNEQFF. CDR3 coding DNA: TGTGCCAGCTCACCACTTAGGGGGACTAGCGGTTACAATGAGCAGTTCTTC.

On this clone itself: The sample contains more than one DNA sequence encoding this CDR3. The CDR3 DNA reads TGTGCCAGCAGTTCGGGGGGTTATGGCTACACCTTC. Its translation is CASSSGGYGYTF. The chain joins TRBV28 to TRBJ1-2, with D perhaps TRBD1 (5 bases). CDR3 size: 12 residues. The V end was cut by 4 bases, the J end by 5 bases, with 8 bases between. The germline CDR1 and CDR2 sequences are MDHEN and SYDVKM.

The CDR3 is CASSEGQGYNQPQHF. CDR3 coding DNA: TGTGCCAGCAGCGAGGGACAGGGCTACAATCAGCCCCAGCATTTT. This chain connects TRBV9 to TRBJ1-5; TRBD1 aligns across 9 bases. V lost 3 bases and J lost 3; bases outside the gene matches: 4. This CDR3 is built from 15 residues. The germline gives CDR1 SGDLS, CDR2 YYNGEE.

This chain links TRBV5-5 with TRBJ2-3; no clear D. The CDR3 totals 13 residues. CDR1 and CDR2 (germline): SGHKS, YYEKEE (reference sequence). The ends were cut back, 0 bases at V and 4 bases at J, with 6 bases in the middle. Here the CDR3 reads CASSLVPADTQYF. The CDR3 coding sequence is TGTGCCAGCAGCTTGGTTCCGGCAGATACGCAGTATTTT. The full variable domain, in which reference TRBV5-5 and TRBJ2-3 provide the parts outside the CDR3, is DAGVTQSPTHLIKTRGQQVTLRCSPISGHKSVSWYQQVLGQGPQFIFQYYEKEERGRGNFPDRFSARQFPNYSSELNVNALLLGDSALYLCASSLVPADTQYFGPGTRLTVL.

The chain joins TRBV18 to TRBJ2-3; 8 positions agree with TRBD2. The CDR3 consists of 18 residues. Germline CDR1 reads KGHSH; CDR2 reads LQKENI. The V segment lost 2 bases and the J segment 0 bases; nucleotides outside the gene matches: 10. The CDR3 sequence: CASSPIRASGWSTDTQYF. The CDR3 DNA reads TGTGCCAGCTCACCAATAAGGGCTAGCGGGTGGAGCACAGATACGCAGTATTTT.

The rearrangement uses TRBV28 and TRBJ2-2; D remains ambiguous. The V gene lost 3 bases and the J gene lost 0 bases, with 8 bases spanning the gap. CDR3 length: 15 amino acids. Germline CDR1 MDHEN, CDR2 SYDVKM. This CDR3 is CASSFSVANTGELFF. The CDR3 coding sequence is TGTGCCAGCAGTTTTTCGGTAGCGAACACCGGGGAGCTGTTTTTT.

The V gene is TRBV29-1, the J gene TRBJ2-3; tentatively, D is TRBD2 (5 bases). Germline-derived CDR1 and CDR2 are SQVTM and ANQGSEA. Trimming removed 3 bases from V and 4 bases from J, with 11 bases in between. CDR3 length: 13 residues. CDR3 protein: CSVDPGGADTQYF. In DNA, the CDR3 is TGCAGCGTTGACCCAGGAGGTGCAGATACGCAGTATTTT.

CDR3 sequence (DNA): TGTGCCAGCAGCTTAGTTTCGTCCTCTGGAAACACCATATATTTT. Translation: CASSLVSSSGNTIYF. The rearrangement joins TRBV7-6 to TRBJ1-3; unclear D gene. The CDR3 is 15 residues long. Germline V CDR1 and CDR2: SGHVS, FNYEAQ. The V and J ends lost 1 base and 0 bases respectively, with 7 bases between them.

The chain recombines TRBV18 with TRBJ1-2; a weak D match, TRBD1 (5 bases). This CDR3 is built from 15 residues. V was shortened by 3 bases and J by 8 bases, with 19 bases between the two germline ends. Germline-derived CDR1 and CDR2 are KGHSH and LQKENI. CDR3 sequence reads: CASSPTADTPRGYTF. CDR3 coding DNA: TGTGCCAGCTCACCTACGGCGGACACTCCTCGGGGCTACACCTTC. Using reference TRBV18 and TRBJ1-2 for the parts outside the CDR3, the full variable domain is NAGVMQNPRHLVRRRGQEARLRCSPMKGHSHVYWYRQLPEEGLKFMVYLQKENIIDESGMPKERFSAEFPKEGPSILRIQQVVRGDSAAYFCASSPTADTPRGYTFGSGTRLTVV.